What follows are 25 T cell receptor beta chains derived from one specimen sequenced in a study of Graves' ophthalmopathy and Graves' hyperthyroidism. Amplified TCR beta CDR3 regions were obtained using RNA transcripts as template. Scientists carried out first-round RT-PCR using HTBI primers and then a second-round multiplex PCR. Via MiXCR, TCRdb re-called the multiplex PCR reads, giving one row per CDR3 protein. Altogether some 360,000 distinct CDR3 sequences are present, about 17% being singletons, with the ten largest covering roughly 2.4%. The specimen sequenced was peripheral blood. The receptors were sampled from an adult woman with stable Graves' hyperthyroidism.

The gene calls are TRBV4-3 and TRBJ2-7; D perhaps matches TRBD2 (5 bases). CDR3 length: 14 amino acids. V was cut by 4 bases and J by 4 bases, with 14 bases left in between. Germline V lookup: CDR1 LGHNA, CDR2 YSLEER. This CDR3 reads CASSREWRSYEQYF. CDR3 bases: TGCGCCAGCAGCCGGGAGTGGCGGTCGTACGAGCAGTACTTC.

This clonotype appeared many times. The CDR3 nucleotides are TGCAGCGTTGAAAACAGGCGCTCGGAGACCCAGTACTTC. It encodes CSVENRRSETQYF. The chain links TRBV29-1 to TRBJ2-5; D might be TRBD1 (5 bases). With 2 bases removed from V and 5 bases from J, the gap between germline ends came to 12 bases. This CDR3 has 13 residues. Per the germline V gene, CDR1 is SQVTM and CDR2 is ANQGSEA.

V usage is TRBV28 and J usage is TRBJ1-6; 10 bases line up with TRBD1. Germline V gene sequence: CDR1 MDHEN, CDR2 SYDVKM. Losses at the gene ends were 5 bases for V and 5 bases for J; bases not matched to a gene: 9. CDR3 size: 17 residues. The CDR3 loop reads CASSLPGTGANNSPLHF. The CDR3 DNA is TGTGCCAGCAGTCTACCCGGGACAGGGGCCAATAATTCACCCCTCCACTTT. Using reference TRBV28 and TRBJ1-6 for the parts outside the CDR3, the full variable domain is DVKVTQSSRYLVKRTGEKVFLECVQDMDHENMFWYRQDPGLGLRLIYFSYDVKMKEKGDIPEGYSVSREKKERFSLILESASTNQTSMYLCASSLPGTGANNSPLHFGNGTRLTVT.

This clonotype was seen repeatedly, ten times or more. The chain carries TRBV6-5 and TRBJ2-7; no clear D. Trimming left V 3 bases short and J 3 bases short, with 12 bases between. This CDR3 spans 14 amino acids. The V gene's germline CDR1 is MNHEY and CDR2 SVGAGI. CDR3 nucleotide sequence: TGTGCCAGCAGTTATCTCCCAGGCGACTACGAGCAGTACTTC. Translating it yields CASSYLPGDYEQYF.

Many counts were recorded for this clonotype. The chain carries TRBV28 and TRBJ1-2; a possible D gene is TRBD1 (5 bases). Trimming took off 5 bases at V and 7 bases at J, with 11 bases between the two ends. Germline loops: CDR1 MDHEN, CDR2 SYDVKM. The CDR3 contains 12 residues. The CDR3 loop reads CASSADKRGYTF. The CDR3 nucleotides read TGTGCCAGCAGTGCGGACAAGCGTGGCTACACCTTC.

This clonotype was detected only a few times. The chain is built from TRBV9 and TRBJ2-7; D is unclear. The V gene's germline CDR1 is SGDLS and CDR2 YYNGEE. V was trimmed by 2 bases and J by 2 bases, leaving 11 bases between them. The CDR3 contains 14 residues. The CDR3 nucleotides read TGTGCCAGCAGCGTCGAGGAGTTACCCTACGAGCAGTACTTC. Amino acid sequence: CASSVEELPYEQYF.

CDR3 in amino acids: CASSPSGRGAGELFF. CDR3 nucleotides: TGTGCCAGCAGCCCTAGCGGGAGGGGCGCCGGGGAGCTGTTTTTT. The chain has TRBV6-1 and TRBJ2-2; TRBD2 aligns across 12 bases. The CDR3 is 15 amino acids. Germline assignment: CDR1 MNHNS and CDR2 SASEGT. The V and J ends lost 6 bases and 6 bases, in that order; junction bases with no gene match: 5.

This clonotype has ten or more counts. V gene TRBV12-3 or TRBV12-4 combines with J gene TRBJ2-5; the D is unclear. The CDR3 runs 13 residues. Deletions cut 8 bases from V and 4 bases from J, with 14 bases between. The CDR3 DNA reads as TGTGCCAGCTCCCTTTTCGAGCCAGAGACCCAGTACTTC. Translating it yields CASSLFEPETQYF.

The chain has TRBV27 and TRBJ2-7, with a weak D call TRBD1 (5 bases). Germline V gives CDR1 MNHEY, CDR2 SMNVEV (reference sequence). The CDR3 extends over 12 amino acids. With 11 bases removed from V and 8 bases from J, the gap between germline ends came to 19 bases. CDR3 sequence: CASTGLKLKQYF. The DNA of the CDR3 is TGTGCCTCAACAGGTCTCAAATTGAAGCAGTACTTC.

The V call is TRBV12-3 or TRBV12-4, the J call TRBJ2-5, with D possibly being TRBD1 (5 bases). The germline V and J ends were trimmed by 1 base and 0 bases, with 6 bases remaining between them. This CDR3 region has 14 residues. CDR3 in DNA: TGTGCCAGCAGTTTAGGACAGTACCAAGAGACCCAGTACTTC. The encoded protein is CASSLGQYQETQYF.

The chain recombines TRBV12-3 or TRBV12-4 with TRBJ1-6; D ambiguous. The CDR3 is 12 residues long. V was pared by 7 bases and J by 6 bases, with 7 bases between. The CDR3 region has the DNA TGTGCCAGCACTTGGGGTAATTCACCCCTCCACTTT. It yields the protein CASTWGNSPLHF.

This clonotype was observed many times. The chain links TRBV28 to TRBJ1-1; D gene ambiguous. With 1 base removed from V and 2 bases from J, the gap between germline ends came to 8 bases. Germline CDR1 is MDHEN and CDR2 is SYDVKM. CDR3 length equals 14 residues. CDR3 nucleotides: TGTGCCAGCAGTTTATCGGGCAGCAACACTGAAGCTTTCTTT. The encoded protein is CASSLSGSNTEAFF. The full variable domain, in which reference TRBV28 and TRBJ1-1 provide the parts outside the CDR3, is DVKVTQSSRYLVKRTGEKVFLECVQDMDHENMFWYRQDPGLGLRLIYFSYDVKMKEKGDIPEGYSVSREKKERFSLILESASTNQTSMYLCASSLSGSNTEAFFGQGTRLTVV.

This clonotype was seen repeatedly, ten times or more. The rearrangement links TRBV9 to TRBJ2-2, with a weak D call TRBD2 (5 bases). This CDR3 is 15 amino acids long. V lost 1 base and J 5 bases, leaving 12 bases between the germline ends. Per germline, CDR1 SGDLS and CDR2 YYNGEE. CDR3 region: CASSVQGSETGELFF. As DNA, the CDR3 is TGTGCCAGCAGCGTACAAGGGAGTGAAACCGGGGAGCTGTTTTTT. Variable domain in full (rest from reference TRBV9 and TRBJ2-2): DSGVTQTPKHLITATGQRVTLRCSPRSGDLSVYWYQQSLDQGLQFLIQYYNGEERAKGNILERFSAQQFPDLHSELNLSSLELGDSALYFCASSVQGSETGELFFGEGSRLTVL.

This clonotype was observed many times. The chain joins TRBV27 to TRBJ2-2, with 10 bases that match TRBD2. J lost 6 bases, V lost 4 bases, and 5 bases had no gene match. Per the germline V gene, CDR1 is MNHEY and CDR2 is SMNVEV (reference sequence). CDR3 size: 15 residues. For the CDR3, the DNA is TGTGCCAGCAGTTGGGGTCTAGCGGGGGCCGGGGAGCTGTTTTTT. Residues: CASSWGLAGAGELFF.

This clonotype appeared many times. A much more abundant neighbour one base away suggests this may be a read error. The chain joins TRBV6-5 to TRBJ2-7; the D gene could be TRBD1 or TRBD2 (5 bases each). CDR1 is MNHEY and CDR2 is SVGAGI in the germline V gene. V lost 4 bases and J 7 bases, leaving 8 bases between the germline ends. The CDR3 length is 11 residues. In nucleotides, the CDR3 is TGTGCCAGCAGTTTGGGGGAAGAGCAGTACTTC. This gives the protein CASSLGEEQYF.

This clonotype has ten or more counts. Since a much larger clone is just one base distant, this may be a read error. The chain recombines TRBV2 with TRBJ1-1; D remains ambiguous. Trimming took off 4 bases at V and 6 bases at J, with 9 bases between the two ends. Per germline, CDR1 SNHLY and CDR2 FYNNEI. The CDR3 contains 12 residues. The CDR3 sequence is CASSVEPAEAFF. The CDR3 coding sequence is TGTGCCAGCAGTGTAGAACCGGCTGAAGCTTTCTTT.

The chain has TRBV24-1 and TRBJ2-2; 8 nucleotides agree with TRBD2. The V segment lost 4 bases and the J segment 6 bases; nucleotides outside the gene matches: 9. Germline V lookup: CDR1 KGHDR, CDR2 SFDVKD. The CDR3 length is 16 residues. The CDR3 reads CATSETRTSTPGELFF. The CDR3 DNA follows: TGTGCCACCAGTGAGACCAGGACTAGCACCCCCGGGGAGCTGTTTTTT.

J is TRBJ2-7 and V is TRBV27, with D possibly matching TRBD1 (6 bases). This CDR3 comprises 14 residues. Trimming took 3 bases from V and 3 from J, leaving 12 bases between them. Germline V gives CDR1 MNHEY, CDR2 SMNVEV (reference sequence). DNA for the CDR3: TGTGCCAGCAGTTTGGGGGACACCCTCTACGAGCAGTACTTC. The encoded protein is CASSLGDTLYEQYF.

This clonotype was seen repeatedly, ten times or more. The rearrangement joins TRBV30 to TRBJ1-5; no definite D call. Germline V gene data show CDR1 as GTSNPN and CDR2 as SVGIG (reference sequence). V dropped 2 bases and J dropped 3 bases, with 5 bases sitting between them. The CDR3 consists of 12 residues. In nucleotides, the CDR3 is TGTGCCTGGAGTTATAACAATCAGCCCCAGCATTTT. This codes for CAWSYNNQPQHF.

This clonotype was recorded a few times. J is TRBJ2-5 and V is TRBV28; D is unclear. The CDR3 has 13 residues. The ends were cut back, 5 bases at V and 5 bases at J, with 12 bases in the middle. Germline V CDR1 and CDR2: MDHEN, SYDVKM. CDR3 residues: CASSEDVRETQYF. The CDR3 bases are TGTGCCAGCAGTGAGGACGTTCGGGAGACCCAGTACTTC.

Many counts were recorded for this clonotype. The V call is TRBV7-2, the J call TRBJ2-5; TRBD2 matches 10 bases. With 4 bases clipped from V and 5 bases from J, the junction kept 13 bases outside the gene matches. The CDR3 runs 17 residues. Germline CDR1 SGHTA, CDR2 FQGNSA. CDR3 amino acids: CASSYMAAGGPGETQYF. The CDR3 coding sequence is TGTGCCAGCAGCTACATGGCAGCGGGAGGGCCGGGGGAGACCCAGTACTTC. Variable domain in full (rest from reference TRBV7-2 and TRBJ2-5): GAGVSQSPSNKVTEKGKDVELRCDPISGHTALYWYRQSLGQGLEFLIYFQGNSAPDKSGLPSDRFSAERTGGSVSTLTIQRTQQEDSAVYLCASSYMAAGGPGETQYFGPGTRLLVL.

In its sample, this clonotype was seen a few times. V and J are TRBV28 and TRBJ2-2; D possibly matches TRBD1 or TRBD2 (6 bases each). The CDR3 is made up of 17 amino acids. V gave up 2 bases and J gave up 0 bases, with 13 bases separating them. Germline loops: CDR1 MDHEN, CDR2 SYDVKM. This chain's CDR3 is CASSLRGGPANTGELFF. The CDR3 DNA reads as TGTGCCAGCAGTTTACGTGGGGGGCCGGCGAACACCGGGGAGCTGTTTTTT.

This clonotype has at least ten counts. J is TRBJ2-7 and V is TRBV7-2; D call uncertain. This CDR3 contains 15 residues. Trimming took 1 base from V and 3 from J, leaving 13 bases between them. The germline V gene encodes CDR1 SGHTA and CDR2 FQGNSA. The CDR3 region is CASSLVSFPNYEQYF. The CDR3, as DNA: TGTGCCAGCAGCTTAGTTAGCTTCCCGAACTACGAGCAGTACTTC. Full variable domain (rest looked up from reference TRBV7-2 and TRBJ2-7): GAGVSQSPSNKVTEKGKDVELRCDPISGHTALYWYRQSLGQGLEFLIYFQGNSAPDKSGLPSDRFSAERTGGSVSTLTIQRTQQEDSAVYLCASSLVSFPNYEQYFGPGTRLTVT.

At least ten counts were recorded for this clonotype. V usage is TRBV29-1 and J usage is TRBJ2-5, with unresolved D. Germline CDR1 reads SQVTM; CDR2 reads ANQGSEA. This CDR3 region has 14 residues. V lost 7 bases to trimming and J lost 5 bases, with 20 bases between them. CDR3 region: CSAPLIGGPETQYF. The CDR3 DNA follows: TGCAGCGCTCCGTTGATTGGTGGGCCGGAGACCCAGTACTTC.

The chain combines TRBV4-1 with TRBJ2-7; the D is unclear. This CDR3 contains 15 residues. Germline lookup yields CDR1 MGHRA and CDR2 YSYEKL. V shed 1 base and J shed 0 bases, with 10 bases lying between them. The CDR3 protein is CASSQVNENSYEQYF. The CDR3 region has the DNA TGCGCCAGCAGCCAAGTTAACGAGAACTCCTACGAGCAGTACTTC.